This T cell receptor beta chain is drawn from a study of T cells expressing NK-cell markers. UMI-tagged 5'RACE template switching yielded the TCR beta cDNA. With the 5' RACE reads reprocessed, TCRdb shows one record per CDR3 protein and no DNA. Seen in this sample are approximately 420,000 distinct CDR3 sequences; the ten most common clones hold about 10%. In germline, CDR1 is KGHDR, CDR2 SFDVKD. This CDR3 spans 17 amino acids. The sample taken for sequencing was blood T cells: a sorted CD56 or NKG2C T cell subset, CD4+ or CD8+ T cells, or bulk PBMC T cells (not recorded which). The chain couples TRBV24-1 to TRBJ1-2; the D call from TCRdb, TRBD1, cannot be confirmed without DNA. This sequence originates from a woman aged 50 to 60 in good health. The CDR3: CATSGPIGALNNYGYTF.